The rows below give T cell receptor beta chains drawn from one sample of a study of technical replicates of blood from a handful of donors. Assay: immunoSEQ multiplex PCR; the TCRdb copy retains only in-frame clones and omits some. Found here are some 77,000 clones, approximately 83% of them singletons; the top ten hold approximately 5%. The sample comprised PBMCs. The receptor set was obtained from a human donor in good health. Some clones in this sample may be carry-over from other donors' samples. CDR3s include the opening cysteine and the closing phenylalanine or tryptophan. The D gene is left open where the match is weak. Clone size is stated in some rows and not others, as once, few, many or a class when expanded.

V	J	length	size	D	DNA	CDR3
TRBV19	TRBJ1-1	13	NA	TRBD1	TGTGCCAGTACGCGAACAGGGGTCACTGAAGCTTTCTTT	CASTRTGVTEAFF
TRBV7-9	TRBJ1-2	17	NA	TRBD1	TGTGCCAGCAGCTTAGCGGAGGGGGCGCAGTTATATTATGGCTACACCTTC	CASSLAEGAQLYYGYTF
TRBV5-1	TRBJ2-2	15	few	NA	TGCGCCAGCAGCTTGGCCGGGGTTTTCACCGGGGAGCTGTTTTTT	CASSLAGVFTGELFF
TRBV30	TRBJ1-3	12	NA	NA	TGTGCCTGGGCAGGGGATGGAAACACCATATATTTT	CAWAGDGNTIYF
TRBV21-1	TRBJ2-7	13	NA	NA	TGTGCCAGCAGCCGGACAGGGTCCGACGAGCAGTACTTC	CASSRTGSDEQYF
TRBV9	TRBJ1-1	13	few	NA	TGTGCCAGCAGCGGGGGACACTTCACTGAAGCTTTCTTT	CASSGGHFTEAFF
TRBV9	TRBJ1-1	13	few	NA	TGTGCCAGCACCAGAAGACAGAACACTGAAGCTTTCTTT	CASTRRQNTEAFF
TRBV7-9	TRBJ1-4	16	NA	TRBD1	TGTGCCAGCAGCTACACAGGGGCACTAACTAATGAAAAACTGTTTTTT	CASSYTGALTNEKLFF
TRBV11-2	TRBJ2-1	14	NA	TRBD2	TGTGCCAGCAGCAAAGGGGGACTAGCGGGCGATCAGTTCTTC	CASSKGGLAGDQFF
TRBV7-8	TRBJ1-3	15	NA	NA	TGTGCCAGCAGCTCCCCGGGGGGGTCTGGAAACACCATATATTTT	CASSSPGGSGNTIYF
TRBV4-1	TRBJ1-2	15	NA	NA	TGCGCCAGCAGCCAAGTATGGTGGGGCGCTTATGGCTACACCTTC	CASSQVWWGAYGYTF
TRBV4-2	TRBJ2-7	15	NA	TRBD1	TGTGCCAGCAGCCAAGAGCCGGGACAGTACTACGAGCAGTACTTC	CASSQEPGQYYEQYF
TRBV29-1	TRBJ2-2	13	NA	NA	TGCAGCGTTGAAGATCAACTGACCGGGGAGCTGTTTTTT	CSVEDQLTGELFF
TRBV30	TRBJ2-1	11	NA	NA	TGTGCCTGGAGTGAAGCGGGTGAGCAGTTCTTC	CAWSEAGEQFF